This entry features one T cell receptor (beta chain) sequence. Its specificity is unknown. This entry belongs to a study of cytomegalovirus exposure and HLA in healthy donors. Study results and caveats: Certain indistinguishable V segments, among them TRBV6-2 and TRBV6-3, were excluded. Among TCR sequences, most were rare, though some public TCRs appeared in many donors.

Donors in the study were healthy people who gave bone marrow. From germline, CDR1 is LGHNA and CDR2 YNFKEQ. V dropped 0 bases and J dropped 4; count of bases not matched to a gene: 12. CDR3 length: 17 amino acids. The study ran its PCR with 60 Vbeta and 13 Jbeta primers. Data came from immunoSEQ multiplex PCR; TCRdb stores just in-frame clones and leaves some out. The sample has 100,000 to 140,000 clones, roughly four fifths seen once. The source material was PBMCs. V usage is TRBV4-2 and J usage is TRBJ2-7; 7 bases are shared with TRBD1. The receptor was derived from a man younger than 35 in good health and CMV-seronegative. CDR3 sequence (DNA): TGTGCCAGCAGCCAAGAAGTCTCGGGGACAGCCACGTACGAGCAGTACTTC. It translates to CASSQEVSGTATYEQYF.